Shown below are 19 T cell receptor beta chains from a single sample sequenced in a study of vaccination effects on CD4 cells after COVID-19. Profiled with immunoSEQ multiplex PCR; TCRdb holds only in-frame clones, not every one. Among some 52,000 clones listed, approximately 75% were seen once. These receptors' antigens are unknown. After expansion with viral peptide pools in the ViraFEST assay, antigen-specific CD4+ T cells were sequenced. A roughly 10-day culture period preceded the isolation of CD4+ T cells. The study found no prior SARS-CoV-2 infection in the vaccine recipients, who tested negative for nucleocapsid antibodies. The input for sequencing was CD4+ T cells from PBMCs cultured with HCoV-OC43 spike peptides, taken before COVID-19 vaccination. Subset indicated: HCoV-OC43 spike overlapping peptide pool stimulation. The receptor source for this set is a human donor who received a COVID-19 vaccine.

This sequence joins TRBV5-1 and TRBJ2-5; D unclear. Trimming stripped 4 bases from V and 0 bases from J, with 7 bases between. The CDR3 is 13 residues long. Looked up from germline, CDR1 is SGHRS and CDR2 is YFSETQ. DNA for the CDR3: TGCGCCAGCAGCCGCCGGTACCAAGAGACCCAGTACTTC. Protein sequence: CASSRRYQETQYF.

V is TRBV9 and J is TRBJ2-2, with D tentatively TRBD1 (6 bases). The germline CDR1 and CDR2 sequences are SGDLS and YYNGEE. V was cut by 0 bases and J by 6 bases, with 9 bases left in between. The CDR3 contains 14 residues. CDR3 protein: CASSVVAGAGELFF. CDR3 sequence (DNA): TGTGCCAGCAGCGTAGTAGCAGGGGCCGGGGAGCTGTTTTTT.

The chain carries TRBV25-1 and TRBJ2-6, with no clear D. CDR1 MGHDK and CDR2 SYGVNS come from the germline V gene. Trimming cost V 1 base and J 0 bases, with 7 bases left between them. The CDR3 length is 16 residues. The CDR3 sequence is CASSELATSGANVLTF. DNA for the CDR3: TGTGCCAGCAGTGAATTGGCGACCTCTGGGGCCAACGTCCTGACTTTC.

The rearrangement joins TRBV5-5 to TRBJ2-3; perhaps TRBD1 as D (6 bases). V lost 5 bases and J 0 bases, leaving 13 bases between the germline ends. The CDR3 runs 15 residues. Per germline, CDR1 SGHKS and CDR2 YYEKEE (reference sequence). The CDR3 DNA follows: TGTGCCAGCAGTAGTAGACAGGCTAGCACAGATACGCAGTATTTT. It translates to CASSSRQASTDTQYF. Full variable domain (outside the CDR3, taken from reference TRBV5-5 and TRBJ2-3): DAGVTQSPTHLIKTRGQQVTLRCSPISGHKSVSWYQQVLGQGPQFIFQYYEKEERGRGNFPDRFSARQFPNYSSELNVNALLLGDSALYLCASSSRQASTDTQYFGPGTRLTVL.

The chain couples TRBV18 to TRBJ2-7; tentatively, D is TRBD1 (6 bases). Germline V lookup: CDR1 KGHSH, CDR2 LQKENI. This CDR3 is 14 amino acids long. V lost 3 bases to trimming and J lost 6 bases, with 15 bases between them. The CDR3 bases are TGTGCCAGCTCACCGGGACAAGGGTTATCCGAGCAGTACGTC. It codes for CASSPGQGLSEQYV.

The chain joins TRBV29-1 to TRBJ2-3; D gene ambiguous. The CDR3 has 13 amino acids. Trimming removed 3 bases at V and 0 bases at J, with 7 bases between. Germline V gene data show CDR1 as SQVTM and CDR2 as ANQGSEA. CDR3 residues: CSVDMPSTDTQYF. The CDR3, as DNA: TGCAGCGTTGATATGCCCAGCACAGATACGCAGTATTTT.

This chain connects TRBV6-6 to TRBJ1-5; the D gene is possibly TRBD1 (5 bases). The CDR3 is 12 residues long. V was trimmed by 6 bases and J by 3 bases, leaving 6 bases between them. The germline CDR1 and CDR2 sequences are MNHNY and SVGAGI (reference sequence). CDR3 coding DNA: TGTGCCAGCAGGGGGGTCAATCAGCCCCAGCATTTT. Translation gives CASRGVNQPQHF.

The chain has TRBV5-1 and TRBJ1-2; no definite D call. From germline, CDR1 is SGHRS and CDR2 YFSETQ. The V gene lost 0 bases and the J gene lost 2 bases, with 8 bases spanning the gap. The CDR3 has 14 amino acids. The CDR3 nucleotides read TGCGCCAGCAGCTTGGTAACTCCCAACTATGGCTACACCTTC. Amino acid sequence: CASSLVTPNYGYTF.

As DNA, the CDR3 is TGTGCCAGCAGCCCCGGGCCTCTAGCGGGGGGGAGCTCCTACAATGAGCAGTTCTTC. This codes for CASSPGPLAGGSSYNEQFF. The chain is built from TRBV5-4 and TRBJ2-1; TRBD2 agrees at 12 bases. The CDR3 length is 19 residues. Germline CDR1 and CDR2: SGHNT and YYREEE (reference sequence). With V trimmed by 4 bases and J by 0 bases, 11 bases remained unmatched.

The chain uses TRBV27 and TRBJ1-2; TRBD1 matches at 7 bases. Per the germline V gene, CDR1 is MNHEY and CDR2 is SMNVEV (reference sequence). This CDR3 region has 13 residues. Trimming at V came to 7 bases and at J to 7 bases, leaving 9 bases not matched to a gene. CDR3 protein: CASKRTGSGGYTF. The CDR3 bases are TGTGCCAGCAAACGGACAGGAAGTGGTGGCTACACCTTC.

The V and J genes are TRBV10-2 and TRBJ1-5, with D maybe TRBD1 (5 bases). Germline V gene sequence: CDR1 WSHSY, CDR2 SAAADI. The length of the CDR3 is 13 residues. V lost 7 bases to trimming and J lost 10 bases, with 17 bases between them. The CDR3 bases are TGCGCCAGCACTCGAGACAGCCTCGGTCCCCAGCATTTT. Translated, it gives CASTRDSLGPQHF.

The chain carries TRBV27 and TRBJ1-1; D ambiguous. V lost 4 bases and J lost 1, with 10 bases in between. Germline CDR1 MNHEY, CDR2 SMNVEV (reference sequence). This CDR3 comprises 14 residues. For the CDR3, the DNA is TGTGCCAGCAGTTATGTAGGGTCGAACACTGAAGCTTTCTTT. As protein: CASSYVGSNTEAFF.

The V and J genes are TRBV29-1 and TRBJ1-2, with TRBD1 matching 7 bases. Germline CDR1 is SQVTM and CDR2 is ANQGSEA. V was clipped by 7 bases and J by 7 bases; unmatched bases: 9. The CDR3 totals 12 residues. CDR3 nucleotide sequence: TGCAGCGGGGGGCAGGGGGACGCTGGCTACACCTTC. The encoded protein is CSGGQGDAGYTF.

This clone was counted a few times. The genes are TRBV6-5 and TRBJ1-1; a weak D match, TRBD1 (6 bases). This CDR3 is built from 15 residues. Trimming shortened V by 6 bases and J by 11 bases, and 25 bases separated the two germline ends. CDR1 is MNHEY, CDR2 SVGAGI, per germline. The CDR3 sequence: CASRASGRFGDRAFF. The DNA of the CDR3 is TGTGCCAGCAGAGCCTCGGGAAGGTTCGGCGACAGGGCTTTCTTT.

CDR3: CASSEVRSTGELFF. The CDR3 bases are TGTGCCAGCAGTGAGGTCCGGTCCACCGGGGAGCTGTTTTTT. The chain joins TRBV2 to TRBJ2-2; no firm D call. The CDR3 is made up of 14 amino acids. With 3 bases removed from V and 4 bases from J, the gap between germline ends came to 9 bases. CDR1 and CDR2 (germline): SNHLY, FYNNEI.

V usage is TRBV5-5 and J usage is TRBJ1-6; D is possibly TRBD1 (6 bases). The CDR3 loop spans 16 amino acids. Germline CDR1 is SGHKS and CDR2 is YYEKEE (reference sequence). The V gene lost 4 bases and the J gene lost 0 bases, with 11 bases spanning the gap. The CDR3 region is CASSPQGGSYNSPLHF. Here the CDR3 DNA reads TGTGCCAGCAGCCCCCAAGGGGGCTCCTATAATTCACCCCTCCACTTT.

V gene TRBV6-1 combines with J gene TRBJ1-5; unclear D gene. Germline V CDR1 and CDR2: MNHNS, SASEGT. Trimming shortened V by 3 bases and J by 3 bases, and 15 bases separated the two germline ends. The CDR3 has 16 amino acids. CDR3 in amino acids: CASSDPTTPSNQPQHF. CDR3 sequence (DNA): TGTGCCAGCAGTGACCCGACAACCCCCTCCAATCAGCCCCAGCATTTT.

The CDR3 coding sequence is TGTGCCAGCAGTTTCACAGGGGGCTCGAACTATGGCTACACCTTC. This translates into CASSFTGGSNYGYTF. The chain joins TRBV7-9 to TRBJ1-2, with 9 positions matching TRBD1. CDR3 size: 15 residues. The junction had 7 bases not matched to a gene; V was cut back by 6 bases and J by 2 bases. Germline assignment: CDR1 SEHNR and CDR2 FQNEAQ (reference sequence).

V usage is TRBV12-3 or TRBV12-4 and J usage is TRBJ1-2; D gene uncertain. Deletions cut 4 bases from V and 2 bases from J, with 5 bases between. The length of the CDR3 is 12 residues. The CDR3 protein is CASSSLNYGYTF. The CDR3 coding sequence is TGTGCCAGCAGTTCACTCAACTATGGCTACACCTTC.